Presented here are 21 T cell receptor beta chains from one specimen sequenced in a study of identical twins. TCRdb reprocessed the 5' RACE reads with MiXCR, giving one entry per CDR3 protein. The table lists about 200,000 distinct CDR3 sequences, 6% to 9% of them singletons. The sample was also linked to a second study, of yellow fever vaccine responses in identical twins.

The specimen sequenced was memory (CD45RO+) T cells sorted from blood. The receptors derive from a woman aged 18-29 years in good health.

V and J are TRBV7-2 and TRBJ1-5; 7 nucleotides match TRBD1. With 5 bases clipped from V and 0 bases from J, the junction kept 7 bases outside the gene matches. Germline V gene sequence: CDR1 SGHTA, CDR2 FQGNSA. The CDR3 length is 16 residues. CDR3 DNA: TGTGCCAGCAGCCGGGGACAGAGATATAGCAATCAGCCCCAGCATTTT. It is translated as CASSRGQRYSNQPQHF.

V is TRBV5-6 and J is TRBJ1-1, with 7 bases matching TRBD1. The CDR3 totals 15 residues. V was pared by 2 bases and J by 5 bases, with 9 bases of the junction left unmatched. In germline, CDR1 is SGHDT, CDR2 YYEEEE. The CDR3 loop is CASSFGQGVYTEAFF. CDR3 nucleotides: TGTGCCAGCAGCTTCGGTCAGGGGGTATATACTGAAGCTTTCTTT.

This clonotype was detected many times. J is TRBJ2-5 and V is TRBV20-1; 10 nucleotides line up with TRBD1. From germline, CDR1 is DFQATT and CDR2 SNEGSKA (reference sequence). The CDR3 spans 15 residues. The J segment lost 5 bases and the V segment lost 6 bases, leaving 12 bases of the junction unmatched. CDR3 sequence (DNA): TGCAGTGCCCAGAAGACAGGGGGCCTAGGGGAGACCCAGTACTTC. Residues: CSAQKTGGLGETQYF.

This clonotype was seen ten or more times. The chain joins TRBV12-3 or TRBV12-4 to TRBJ1-1; the D is unclear. Trimming cost V 2 bases and J 7 bases, with 11 bases left between them. The CDR3 consists of 13 residues. The CDR3, as DNA: TGTGCCAGCAGTTTAAGCCCTCGCCGTGAAGCTTTCTTT. It yields the protein CASSLSPRREAFF.

V is TRBV12-3 or TRBV12-4 and J is TRBJ2-3; TRBD2 is a possible D gene (5 bases). The CDR3 is 17 amino acids. V was pared by 6 bases and J by 4 bases, with 23 bases between. CDR3 bases: TGTGCCAGCAGCCGCGCGGCTAGCAGCAGCGGATCAGATACGCAGTATTTT. Amino acids: CASSRAASSSGSDTQYF.

The chain recombines TRBV12-3 or TRBV12-4 with TRBJ1-3; D not certain. CDR3 length equals 16 residues. The V gene lost 7 bases and the J gene lost 0 bases, with 16 bases spanning the gap. The CDR3 here is CASTYSGSHSGNTIYF. In DNA form, the CDR3 reads TGTGCCAGCACATACTCCGGGTCCCACTCTGGAAACACCATATATTTT.

Comment on this clonotype: The junction departs from germline at one end; a sequencing error may be responsible. V and J are TRBV12-3 or TRBV12-4 and TRBJ2-3; 7 positions agree with TRBD2. The CDR3 length is 13 residues. The CDR3 is CASYGGSTDTLYF. CDR3 nucleotides: TGTGCCAGCTACGGGGGGAGCACAGATACGCTGTATTTT.

Many counts were recorded for this clonotype. The rearrangement links TRBV29-1 to TRBJ2-1; D may correspond to TRBD1 or TRBD2 (5 bases each). The CDR3 sequence is 15 residues long. V was trimmed by 3 bases and J by 0 bases, leaving 12 bases between them. CDR1 is SQVTM and CDR2 is ANQGSEA in the germline V gene. The CDR3 loop reads CSVDSGRLSYNEQFF. The CDR3 DNA sequence: TGCAGCGTTGACTCGGGACGCCTCTCCTACAATGAGCAGTTCTTC.

This clonotype was found a few times. In nucleotides, the CDR3 is TGTGCCAGCAGCCCCGGGACTCCCCTCACCGGGGAGCTGTTTTTT. It translates to CASSPGTPLTGELFF. The gene calls are TRBV3-1 and TRBJ2-2; tentative D call: TRBD2 (6 bases). The CDR3 has 15 residues. Germline assignment: CDR1 LGHDT and CDR2 YNNKEL (reference sequence). The V and J ends lost 4 bases and 4 bases respectively, with 13 bases between them.

The chain carries TRBV5-6 and TRBJ2-1; TRBD1 is a possible D gene (5 bases). The length of the CDR3 is 16 residues. In germline, CDR1 is SGHDT, CDR2 YYEEEE. V was pared by 2 bases and J by 5 bases, with 17 bases between. DNA for the CDR3: TGTGCCAGCAGCTTTTTTTCTCGCGGCAGGGACAATGAGCAGTTCTTC. It translates to CASSFFSRGRDNEQFF.

This clonotype occurred many times. The chain carries TRBV5-1 and TRBJ2-2, with D possibly matching TRBD1 (5 bases). V shed 0 bases and J shed 10 bases, with 10 bases lying between them. This CDR3 is built from 13 residues. Germline-derived CDR1 and CDR2 are SGHRS and YFSETQ. CDR3 region: CASSLEGLEELFF. The CDR3 DNA sequence: TGCGCCAGCAGCTTGGAGGGGCTCGAGGAGCTGTTTTTT. Combining the CDR3 with reference TRBV5-1 and TRBJ2-2 gives the whole variable domain KAGVTQTPRYLIKTRGQQVTLSCSPISGHRSVSWYQQTPGQGLQFLFEYFSETQRNKGNFPGRFSGRQFSNSRSEMNVSTLELGDSALYLCASSLEGLEELFFGEGSRLTVL.

This clonotype showed up just a few times. The rearrangement links TRBV18 to TRBJ1-4, with D maybe TRBD1 (5 bases). The CDR3 length is 15 residues. CDR1 and CDR2 (germline): KGHSH, LQKENI. Trimming cost V 3 bases and J 1 base, with 9 bases left between them. The CDR3 protein is CASSPPGGTNEKLFF. For the CDR3, the DNA is TGTGCCAGCTCACCCCCGGGGGGAACTAATGAAAAACTGTTTTTT.

V gene TRBV20-1 combines with J gene TRBJ2-3; 9 nucleotides align to TRBD2. CDR1 DFQATT and CDR2 SNEGSKA come from the germline V gene (reference sequence). The trim removed 0 bases at V and 5 bases at J, leaving 9 bases unmatched. This CDR3 has 16 residues. CDR3 nucleotides: TGCAGTGCTAGAGATCTCCTAGCGGGGAAGGTAGATACGCAGTATTTT. This gives the protein CSARDLLAGKVDTQYF.

The rearrangement uses TRBV7-6 and TRBJ2-5; TRBD2 matches at 7 bases. Germline values: CDR1 SGHVS, CDR2 FNYEAQ. With V trimmed by 5 bases and J by 0 bases, 15 bases remained unmatched. The CDR3 extends over 18 amino acids. DNA for the CDR3: TGTGCCAGCAGCCCCGGTTTGGCGGGGGAGCGCTACCAAGAGACCCAGTACTTC. Protein sequence: CASSPGLAGERYQETQYF.

This clonotype was detected only a few times. The chain uses TRBV18 and TRBJ2-6; the D is unclear. This CDR3 comprises 15 residues. V was clipped by 3 bases and J by 0 bases, with 6 bases between them. CDR1 and CDR2 (germline): KGHSH, LQKENI. In nucleotides, the CDR3 is TGTGCCAGCTCACCGCAGTTCTCTGGGGCCAACGTCCTGACTTTC. Its translation is CASSPQFSGANVLTF.

This chain links TRBV5-5 with TRBJ2-7; the match to TRBD2 covers 8 bases. The V segment lost 3 bases and the J segment 5 bases; nucleotides outside the gene matches: 19. Germline V gene sequence: CDR1 SGHKS, CDR2 YYEKEE (reference sequence). The CDR3 runs 18 residues. The DNA for the CDR3 is TGTGCCAGCAGCTCTGGGCACTTCGGGTTAGCGGGGTTGAACGAGCAGTACTTC. Protein: CASSSGHFGLAGLNEQYF.

This clonotype has a handful of counts. The rearrangement joins TRBV15 to TRBJ2-3; D unclear. This CDR3 spans 13 amino acids. The germline V gene has CDR1 LNHNV and CDR2 YYDKDF (reference sequence). Trimming shortened V by 1 base and J by 5 bases, and 7 bases separated the two germline ends. CDR3 sequence reads: CATSRGVQDTQYF. The CDR3 DNA sequence: TGTGCCACCAGCAGAGGGGTACAAGATACGCAGTATTTT. Using reference TRBV15 and TRBJ2-3 for the parts outside the CDR3, the full variable domain is DAMVIQNPRYQVTQFGKPVTLSCSQTLNHNVMYWYQQKSSQAPKLLFHYYDKDFNNEADTPDNFQSRRPNTSFCFLDIRSPGLGDTAMYLCATSRGVQDTQYFGPGTRLTVL.

There are many counts of this clonotype. V is TRBV12-3 or TRBV12-4 and J is TRBJ2-1; the match to TRBD2 covers 15 bases. The CDR3 consists of 16 residues. Trimming took 5 bases from V and 4 from J; bases not matched to a gene: 3. In DNA form, the CDR3 reads TGTGCCAGCAGTCCGGGACTAGCGGGGGGTTACAATGAGCAGTTCTTC. Translation gives CASSPGLAGGYNEQFF.

This clonotype was detected only a few times. The chain joins TRBV20-1 to TRBJ2-5; D call uncertain. There are 13 residues in the CDR3. V lost 5 bases to trimming and J lost 2 bases, with 12 bases between them. CDR1 and CDR2 (germline): DFQATT, SNEGSKA (reference sequence). CDR3 protein: CSAQRGTQETQYF. CDR3 nucleotide sequence: TGCAGTGCTCAGCGCGGCACTCAAGAGACCCAGTACTTC.

This clonotype showed up just a few times. The rearrangement uses TRBV2 and TRBJ1-4; 7 positions agree with TRBD1. The CDR3 runs 15 residues. Unmatched junction bases numbered 8, after V lost 2 bases and J lost 8 bases. The germline V gene has CDR1 SNHLY and CDR2 FYNNEI. For the CDR3, the DNA is TGTGCCAGCAGTGAAAGTCAGGGGGGGAGAGAAAAACTGTTTTTT. It yields the protein CASSESQGGREKLFF.

The CDR3 sequence is CAISELDRTDQETQYF. The CDR3 DNA is TGTGCCATCAGTGAACTTGACAGAACAGACCAAGAGACCCAGTACTTC. The chain has TRBV10-3 and TRBJ2-5, with D possibly TRBD1 on 5 matching bases. The germline V and J ends were trimmed by 3 bases and 0 bases, with 14 bases remaining between them. Germline CDR1 and CDR2: ENHRY and SYGVKD. This CDR3 has 16 residues.